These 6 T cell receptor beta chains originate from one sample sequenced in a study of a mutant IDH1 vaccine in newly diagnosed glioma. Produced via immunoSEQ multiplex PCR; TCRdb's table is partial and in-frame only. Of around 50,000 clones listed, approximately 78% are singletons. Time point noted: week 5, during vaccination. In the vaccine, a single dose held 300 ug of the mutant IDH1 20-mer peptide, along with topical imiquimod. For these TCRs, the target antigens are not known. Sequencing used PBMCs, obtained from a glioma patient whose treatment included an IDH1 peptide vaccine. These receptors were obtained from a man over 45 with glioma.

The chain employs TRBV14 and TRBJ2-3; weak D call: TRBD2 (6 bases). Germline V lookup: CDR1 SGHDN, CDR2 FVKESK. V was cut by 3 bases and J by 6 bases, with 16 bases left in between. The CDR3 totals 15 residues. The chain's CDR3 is CASSQIQLARDTQYF. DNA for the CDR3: TGTGCCAGCAGCCAGATCCAACTAGCACGCGATACGCAGTATTTT.

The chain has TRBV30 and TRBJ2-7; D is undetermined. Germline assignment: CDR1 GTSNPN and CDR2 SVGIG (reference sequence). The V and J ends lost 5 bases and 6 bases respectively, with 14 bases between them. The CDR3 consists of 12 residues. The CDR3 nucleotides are TGTGCCTGGCAGAACCAAGGTGGCGAGCAGTACTTC. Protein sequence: CAWQNQGGEQYF.

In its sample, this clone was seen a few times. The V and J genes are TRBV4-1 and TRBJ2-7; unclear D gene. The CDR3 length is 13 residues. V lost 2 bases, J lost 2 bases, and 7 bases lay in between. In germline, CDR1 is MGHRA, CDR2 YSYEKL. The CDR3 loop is CASSQTPTYEQYF. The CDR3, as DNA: TGCGCCAGCAGCCAAACGCCCACCTACGAGCAGTACTTC.

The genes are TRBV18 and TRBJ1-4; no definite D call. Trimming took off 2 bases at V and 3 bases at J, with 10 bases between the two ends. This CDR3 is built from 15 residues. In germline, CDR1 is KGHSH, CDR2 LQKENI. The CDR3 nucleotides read TGTGCCAGCTCACCATCAGGAGCGTCTAATGAAAAACTGTTTTTT. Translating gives CASSPSGASNEKLFF.

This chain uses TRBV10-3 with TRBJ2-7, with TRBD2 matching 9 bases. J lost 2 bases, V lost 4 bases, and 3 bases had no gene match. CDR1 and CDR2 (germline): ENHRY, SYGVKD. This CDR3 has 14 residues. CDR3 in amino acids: CAISVTSGAYEQYF. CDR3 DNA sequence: TGTGCCATCAGTGTGACTAGCGGTGCCTACGAGCAGTACTTC.

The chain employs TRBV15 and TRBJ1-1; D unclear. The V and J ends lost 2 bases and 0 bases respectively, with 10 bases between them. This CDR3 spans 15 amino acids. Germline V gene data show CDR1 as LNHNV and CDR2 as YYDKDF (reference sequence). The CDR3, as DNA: TGTGCCACCAGCAGACGTGAAGCCCTGAACACTGAAGCTTTCTTT. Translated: CATSRREALNTEAFF.